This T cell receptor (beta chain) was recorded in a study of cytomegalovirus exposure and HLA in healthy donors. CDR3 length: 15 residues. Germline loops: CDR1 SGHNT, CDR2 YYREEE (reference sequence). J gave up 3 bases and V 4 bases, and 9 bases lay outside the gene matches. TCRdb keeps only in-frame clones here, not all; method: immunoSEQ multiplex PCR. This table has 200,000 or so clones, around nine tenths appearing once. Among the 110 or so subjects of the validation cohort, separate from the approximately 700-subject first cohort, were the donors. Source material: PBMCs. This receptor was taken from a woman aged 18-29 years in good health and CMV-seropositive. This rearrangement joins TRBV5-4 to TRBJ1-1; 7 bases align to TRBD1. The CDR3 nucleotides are TGTGCCAGCAGCCCACAGGGCCAGGGGGACACTGAAGCTTTCTTT. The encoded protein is CASSPQGQGDTEAFF.